The next 16 T cell receptor beta chains were all read from a single sample in a study of hypomethylating agent response in myelodysplastic syndrome (dated by TCRdb to the early 2020s). Library preparation was by the immunoSEQ multiplex PCR assay. Sourced from immuneACCESS, this table was stored by TCRdb with only in-frame sequences that have V and J called. A share of the clones is absent; for the studies checked, an unresolved V gene accounts for under half, and the remainder has no known explanation. This sample holds some 5,900 clones; about 85% were observed only once. The ten largest clones capture 15% of the sample. The sequences come from bone marrow, collected before or after starting hypomethylating agent treatment for myelodysplastic syndrome (not recorded which). Receptors originate from a human donor with myelodysplastic syndrome.

The chain joins TRBV11-2 to TRBJ2-2; no reliable D call. This CDR3 spans 15 amino acids. Germline CDR1 SGHAT, CDR2 FQNNGV. V was clipped by 6 bases and J by 0 bases, with 11 bases between them. CDR3 residues: CASSTHGANTGELFF. CDR3 in DNA: TGTGCCAGCAGTACCCATGGGGCGAACACCGGGGAGCTGTTTTTT.

This chain uses TRBV7-3 with TRBJ1-1, with a tentative D call TRBD1 (5 bases). CDR3 length: 12 residues. CDR1 is SGHTA, CDR2 FQGTGA, per germline. Trimming shortened V by 7 bases and J by 3 bases, and 9 bases separated the two germline ends. CDR3 bases: TGTGCCAGCAAATCGGGGGACACTGAAGCTTTCTTT. Translation gives CASKSGDTEAFF.

The rearrangement uses TRBV7-8 and TRBJ2-7, with a tentative D call TRBD2 (6 bases). The germline V gene encodes CDR1 SGHVS and CDR2 FQNEAQ. Trimming shortened V by 5 bases and J by 1 base, and 12 bases separated the two germline ends. The CDR3 has 14 amino acids. This CDR3 reads CASSGRTLSYEQYF. CDR3 sequence (DNA): TGTGCCAGCAGCGGGAGGACTTTGTCCTACGAGCAGTACTTC.

This chain joins TRBV15 and TRBJ2-5; the match to TRBD2 covers 8 bases. CDR3 length: 15 residues. Trimming took 4 bases from V and 5 from J; bases not matched to a gene: 9. Per the germline V gene, CDR1 is LNHNV and CDR2 is YYDKDF (reference sequence). CDR3 protein: CATSISGAQTETQYF. The CDR3 nucleotides read TGTGCCACCAGCATTAGCGGGGCTCAGACTGAGACCCAGTACTTC.

The chain recombines TRBV6-4 with TRBJ1-2, with TRBD1 as a possible D gene (5 bases). V lost 3 bases and J lost 8, with 19 bases in between. The CDR3 loop spans 15 amino acids. Germline values: CDR1 MRHNA, CDR2 SNTAGT. The CDR3 protein is CASSEGAGSHWGYTF. The CDR3 DNA reads as TGTGCCAGCAGTGAAGGGGCAGGCTCCCACTGGGGCTACACCTTC.

This chain joins TRBV5-1 and TRBJ1-1; TRBD1 might be the D (5 bases). V was cut by 2 bases and J by 3 bases, with 8 bases left in between. This CDR3 comprises 13 residues. CDR1 and CDR2 from the germline V gene are SGHRS and YFSETQ. This chain's CDR3 is CASSLRGDTEAFF. The CDR3 DNA follows: TGCGCCAGCAGCTTAAGAGGGGACACTGAAGCTTTCTTT.

This clone has only a few counts. This chain links TRBV9 with TRBJ1-2, with D perhaps matching TRBD1 (5 bases). Looked up from germline, CDR1 is SGDLS and CDR2 is YYNGEE. V was cut by 3 bases and J by 4 bases, with 13 bases left in between. The CDR3 contains 14 residues. CDR3: CASSARQFLYGYTF. CDR3 DNA sequence: TGTGCCAGCAGCGCCCGACAGTTCCTCTATGGCTACACCTTC. Full variable domain (rest looked up from reference TRBV9 and TRBJ1-2): DSGVTQTPKHLITATGQRVTLRCSPRSGDLSVYWYQQSLDQGLQFLIQYYNGEERAKGNILERFSAQQFPDLHSELNLSSLELGDSALYFCASSARQFLYGYTFGSGTRLTVV.

The chain has TRBV10-3 and TRBJ2-7; maybe TRBD1 (6 bases). In germline, CDR1 is ENHRY, CDR2 SYGVKD. The CDR3 totals 11 residues. V was pared by 7 bases and J by 6 bases, with 10 bases between. The CDR3 DNA reads TGTGCCATCAAAAAGGGGGTCGAGCAGTACTTC. Amino acid sequence: CAIKKGVEQYF.

This clone appeared a few times. The chain carries TRBV11-2 and TRBJ1-1; no firm D call. Germline lookup yields CDR1 SGHAT and CDR2 FQNNGV. V lost 5 bases to trimming and J lost 4 bases, with 14 bases between them. This CDR3 spans 14 amino acids. The CDR3 DNA is TGTGCCAGCAGCCCGGCTTCATCGGGCACTGAAGCTTTCTTT. Amino acids: CASSPASSGTEAFF.

The chain is built from TRBV19 and TRBJ1-1; unclear D gene. CDR1 is LNHDA and CDR2 is SQIVND in the germline V gene (reference sequence). The CDR3 spans 14 residues. V was shortened by 5 bases and J by 5 bases, with 15 bases between the two germline ends. The CDR3 spells CASSWGEGRTEAFF. CDR3 DNA: TGTGCCAGTAGTTGGGGAGAGGGTAGGACTGAAGCTTTCTTT.

This rearrangement joins TRBV19 to TRBJ1-5; D is unresolved. This CDR3 has 15 amino acids. Trimming removed 3 bases from V and 4 bases from J, with 13 bases in between. Germline values: CDR1 LNHDA, CDR2 SQIVND (reference sequence). The CDR3 loop reads CASSIVRQMNQPQHF. CDR3 sequence (DNA): TGTGCCAGTAGTATTGTCCGACAAATGAATCAGCCCCAGCATTTT. Complete variable domain (other parts from reference TRBV19 and TRBJ1-5): DGGITQSPKYLFRKEGQNVTLSCEQNLNHDAMYWYRQDPGQGLRLIYYSQIVNDFQKGDIAEGYSVSREKKESFPLTVTSAQKNPTAFYLCASSIVRQMNQPQHFGDGTRLSIL.

The chain joins TRBV6-1 to TRBJ2-3, with 9 bases that match TRBD1. The CDR3 covers 16 residues. Per germline, CDR1 MNHNS and CDR2 SASEGT. Trimming cost V 4 bases and J 2 bases; bases outside gene matches: 7. The chain's CDR3 is CASSASTGGLTDTQYF. The CDR3 DNA sequence: TGTGCCAGCAGTGCATCTACAGGGGGCCTCACAGATACGCAGTATTTT.

V gene TRBV5-1 combines with J gene TRBJ2-2; TRBD1 matches 8 bases. This CDR3 region has 16 residues. J was trimmed by 4 bases and V by 4 bases; bases with no gene match: 9. Looked up from germline, CDR1 is SGHRS and CDR2 is YFSETQ. The CDR3 protein is CASSIDGQGPTGELFF. As DNA, the CDR3 is TGCGCCAGCAGCATAGACGGACAGGGACCCACCGGGGAGCTGTTTTTT.

This chain links TRBV28 with TRBJ2-7; D is undetermined. CDR1 is MDHEN, CDR2 SYDVKM, per germline. There are 14 residues in the CDR3. V gave up 3 bases and J gave up 0 bases, with 9 bases separating them. The CDR3 DNA reads TGTGCCAGCAGTTTTATGGACCGCTCCTACGAGCAGTACGTC. It specifies CASSFMDRSYEQYV.

The chain is built from TRBV25-1 and TRBJ2-1, with 7 bases that match TRBD2. Germline V gene data show CDR1 as MGHDK and CDR2 as SYGVNS. With 1 base clipped from V and 6 bases from J, the junction kept 6 bases outside the gene matches. This CDR3 is 15 amino acids long. The CDR3 spells CASSESGLAANEQFF. In DNA, the CDR3 is TGTGCCAGCAGTGAATCGGGGCTAGCGGCCAATGAGCAGTTCTTC.

This rearrangement joins TRBV12-5 to TRBJ2-1; D is perhaps TRBD2 (6 bases). The CDR3 consists of 17 residues. Between the trimmed V and J ends, which lost 3 bases and 4 bases, there was a span of 19 bases. Germline-derived CDR1 and CDR2 are LGHNT and FRNRAP. The CDR3 bases are TGTGCTAGTGGTTTCCACCCGGTGGAGGGGCGATACAATGAGCAGTTCTTC. This encodes CASGFHPVEGRYNEQFF.